This is a list of T cell receptor beta chains from one sample in a study of blood T cell repertoires in COVID-19. Repertoires were generated with immunoSEQ multiplex PCR, while TCRdb's copy carries only in-frame clones and drops some. Seen here are 210,000 or so clones, just over 85% observed once, and the top ten hold around 1.4%. The sample comprised peripheral blood. These receptors originate from a man younger than 30 with active or convalescent COVID-19. CDR3s include the opening cysteine and the closing phenylalanine or tryptophan.

v_gene	j_gene	CDR3aa
TRBV7-8	TRBJ1-2	CASSSGQGGYTF
TRBV12-3/TRBV12-4	TRBJ2-5	CASSSTTPGAQYF
TRBV24-1	TRBJ2-7	CATSGPGGSDEQYF
TRBV12-3/TRBV12-4	TRBJ1-1	CASSSGTGWEAFF
TRBV2	TRBJ2-2	CASRAGLAGTPGELFF
TRBV2	TRBJ1-2	CASSEGQNYGYTF
TRBV27	TRBJ2-1	CASRRLAGGANEQFF
TRBV5-1	TRBJ2-2	CASSLASDTGELFF
TRBV19	TRBJ2-2	CASEDRGGAGELFF
TRBV30	TRBJ2-7	CAWSEGQGLAEQYF
TRBV28	TRBJ1-6	CASSLAEIGQGASNSPLHF
TRBV5-1	TRBJ2-5	CASRPGSGGKTQYF
TRBV19	TRBJ1-2	CASTPGLAIPIPYGYTF
TRBV10-3	TRBJ1-5	CAISEGTASNQPQHF
TRBV5-6	TRBJ1-5	CASSPGQGGQPQHF
TRBV15	TRBJ2-2	CATSRDRGVDTGELFF
TRBV6-6	TRBJ1-4	CASSLTGQWATNEKLFF
TRBV28	TRBJ2-7	CASSLPGQGNEQYF
TRBV10-3	TRBJ1-5	CAISDNSGTGKPQHF
TRBV27	TRBJ1-1	CASSYRNRVTEAFF
TRBV3-1/TRBV3-2	TRBJ1-4	CASSPILRAEKLFF
TRBV28	TRBJ1-5	CAISEDSNQPQHF